The 13 T cell receptor beta chains below were found in one sample sequenced in a study of T cells in narcolepsy. Clones were read by immunoSEQ multiplex PCR, and TCRdb kept only the in-frame ones, dropping some. The sample includes around 28,000 clones, roughly 73% of them seen just once. Input material: CD45RA- memory CD4+ T cells from PBMCs. The receptors were sampled from a human donor with narcolepsy.

The rearrangement links TRBV2 to TRBJ1-5, with D uncertain. The CDR3 has 11 residues. Trimming took off 6 bases at V and 6 bases at J, with 6 bases between the two ends. Germline V gives CDR1 SNHLY, CDR2 FYNNEI. CDR3 in DNA: TGTGCCAGCAGCTCTAGTCAGCCCCAGCATTTT. This encodes CASSSSQPQHF.

The chain carries TRBV7-3 and TRBJ2-7; 9 nucleotides agree with TRBD2. Trimming cost V 6 bases and J 2 bases; bases outside gene matches: 5. The CDR3 is 14 amino acids. Germline CDR1 SGHTA, CDR2 FQGTGA. CDR3 DNA sequence: TGTGCCAGCAGTGCAGCGGGAGGTCCCTACGAGCAGTACTTC. Its protein product is CASSAAGGPYEQYF.

The chain has TRBV6-6 and TRBJ1-1, with D unresolved. This CDR3 is 13 amino acids long. Germline V lookup: CDR1 MNHNY, CDR2 SVGAGI (reference sequence). Trimming removed 6 bases from V and 13 bases from J, with 21 bases in between. The CDR3 loop is CASRAAATRKFFF. The CDR3 DNA follows: TGTGCCAGCAGGGCGGCAGCAACGAGGAAGTTTTTCTTT.

The V call is TRBV4-2, the J call TRBJ2-3, with TRBD2 identical over 10 bases. With 4 bases clipped from V and 4 bases from J, the junction kept 5 bases outside the gene matches. The CDR3 spans 15 residues. Germline V lookup: CDR1 LGHNA, CDR2 YNFKEQ. The DNA of the CDR3 is TGTGCCAGCAGCCGAACTAGCGGGGTGGCAGATACGCAGTATTTT. It yields the protein CASSRTSGVADTQYF.

J is TRBJ2-1 and V is TRBV4-1, with 7 bases fitting TRBD2. Germline CDR1 is MGHRA and CDR2 is YSYEKL. The CDR3 has 18 amino acids. Trimming removed 4 bases from V and 7 bases from J; junction bases left unmatched: 19. The CDR3: CASSPRERRREIKNEQFF. The DNA of the CDR3 is TGCGCCAGCAGCCCTAGGGAGAGAAGGCGGGAGATTAAAAATGAGCAGTTCTTC.

This clone was seen only a few times. The V and J genes are TRBV2 and TRBJ2-7; D not resolved. The CDR3 sequence is 12 residues long. V lost 6 bases to trimming and J lost 1 base, with 7 bases between them. Germline CDR1 is SNHLY and CDR2 is FYNNEI. The CDR3 DNA follows: TGTGCCAGCAGAGGCCCATCCTACGAGCAGTACTTC. Its translation is CASRGPSYEQYF.

The V call is TRBV4-1, the J call TRBJ2-7; 9 nucleotides line up with TRBD2. CDR3 length equals 16 residues. CDR1 and CDR2 (germline): MGHRA, YSYEKL. V lost 3 bases and J lost 0; bases outside the gene matches: 6. The chain's CDR3 is CASSQAGTSSSYEQYF. The CDR3 DNA reads TGCGCCAGCAGCCAGGCCGGGACTAGCAGCTCCTACGAGCAGTACTTC.

This clone was detected a few times. The chain uses TRBV30 and TRBJ1-1, with 7 bases that match TRBD1. The CDR3 totals 13 residues. V lost 5 bases to trimming and J lost 6 bases; unmatched junction nucleotides: 9. From germline, CDR1 is GTSNPN and CDR2 SVGIG (reference sequence). CDR3 coding DNA: TGTGCCTGGCTGACAGGGATAAGTGCTGAAGCTTTCTTT. It translates to CAWLTGISAEAFF.

CDR3 protein: CSVPGTSGRADTQYF. In DNA form, the CDR3 reads TGCAGCGTTCCTGGGACTAGCGGGAGGGCAGATACGCAGTATTTT. The chain joins TRBV29-1 to TRBJ2-3; 16 nucleotides align to TRBD2. V was pared by 5 bases and J by 4 bases, with 3 bases of the junction left unmatched. The CDR3 totals 15 residues. Germline V gene data show CDR1 as SQVTM and CDR2 as ANQGSEA.

In its sample, this clone was seen a few times. The chain has TRBV6-1 and TRBJ1-5, with D maybe TRBD1 (5 bases). The CDR3 has 15 residues. CDR1 and CDR2 (germline): MNHNS, SASEGT. The V gene lost 8 bases and the J gene lost 2 bases, with 16 bases spanning the gap. The CDR3 is CASGPEVGRNQPQHF. The CDR3 DNA is TGTGCCAGCGGACCTGAGGTGGGGCGCAATCAGCCCCAGCATTTT.

The rearrangement links TRBV6-6 to TRBJ2-7; a possible D gene is TRBD1 (6 bases). CDR1 is MNHNY, CDR2 SVGAGI, per germline (reference sequence). Between the trimmed V and J ends, which lost 5 bases and 2 bases, there was a span of 13 bases. This CDR3 comprises 14 residues. The CDR3 nucleotides are TGTGCCAGCAGTCGCCGAGGGGGAACCTACGAGCAGTACTTC. This translates into CASSRRGGTYEQYF.

The V and J genes are TRBV6-4 and TRBJ2-7; TRBD2 matches at 7 bases. V lost 3 bases, J lost 3 bases, and 11 bases stayed unmatched. In germline, CDR1 is MRHNA, CDR2 SNTAGT. This CDR3 has 16 residues. The CDR3 DNA sequence: TGTGCCAGCAGTGATAACTCCAGCCTAGCGGACTACGAGCAGTACTTC. Translated, it gives CASSDNSSLADYEQYF.

The rearrangement joins TRBV6-4 to TRBJ1-2; D is possibly TRBD1 (6 bases). The CDR3 has 12 residues. The V and J ends lost 9 bases and 2 bases respectively, with 10 bases between them. Per the germline V gene, CDR1 is MRHNA and CDR2 is SNTAGT. CDR3 region: CARQGSNYGYTF. The CDR3 DNA follows: TGTGCCAGACAGGGTTCAAACTATGGCTACACCTTC.